This T cell receptor beta chain was captured in a study of T-cell reconstitution after alpha-beta-depleted transplantation in children. Whole-study results and caveats: As was reported, about two months after transplant, alpha-beta T cells came from several hundred expanded graft clones. Surviving recipient cells, namely T cells and thymic progenitors, were the source of high day-60 TCRbeta diversity in some patients. A year had passed since transplant, and T-cell counts and diversity by then came mostly from newly produced T cells.

The CDR3 extends over 16 amino acids. The V gene end was trimmed by 4 bases and the J gene end by 8 bases; junction bases not matched to a gene: 14. Germline CDR1 SQVTM, CDR2 ANQGSEA. This clonotype was counted only a few times. What it binds is not known. TCRbeta library preparation incorporated unique molecular identifiers. TCRdb ran MiXCR on the PCR reads and lists one entry per CDR3 protein. This sample has about 600,000 distinct CDR3 sequences, with 10% to 15% found just once. The sequenced sample was PBMCs, mostly from graft donor cells, obtained 360 days after TCRalphabeta/CD19-depleted stem cell transplant. The chain links TRBV29-1 to TRBJ1-4, with 9 bases that match TRBD1. This TCR came from a male patient aged 10 to 17 who had a stem cell transplant for acute myeloid leukemia, so the T cells may come from the graft donor. The CDR3 nucleotides are TGCAGCGTTGGATCAACAGGGGGCAGGCTGGGAGAAAAACTGTTTTTT. Translated: CSVGSTGGRLGEKLFF.